This T cell receptor (beta chain) comes out of a study of blood T cells in healthy people across ages (dated by TCRdb to about 2015). About the study as a whole: Template switching captured roughly one uniquely barcoded TCR beta cDNA molecule per two T cells in model experiments. Using the same blood draw, the study looked at two additional independent replicas of 1 million unique cDNA reads for two donors, one aged 18 to 30 and the other aged 80 or older. Donors of different ages were randomly distributed across sequencing lanes to avoid experimental bias. Age-related changes in TCR beta repertoire diversity were measured in the study by deep sequencing normalized with unique cDNA molecular identifiers. The donors were divided into four age groups: young (average approximately 17 years), middle-aged (around 41), aged (about 56) and long-lived (around 80). The paper's findings and limits, for the study overall: Observed TCR beta diversity correlated strongly with the percentage of naive T cells measured by flow cytometry. As age increased, observed TCR beta diversity per million T cells dropped in a roughly linear way, and a significant reduction was already evident by age 40. Bulk unsorted PBMC profiling prevented conclusive comparison of naive and antigen-experienced compartments. Donor CMV infection status was unknown, potentially confounding age-related changes in expanded clonotypes. The long-lived group showed more naive CD4+ T cells, fewer expanded clones and increased TCR diversity than the aged group, suggesting age selection. Total diversity estimates from one million sequenced T cells were considered lower bounds and underestimates.

Donors were under 40 systemically healthy Caucasian individuals from Russia aged roughly 6 to 95 years. Each donor gave about 10 milliliters of peripheral blood, drawn into EDTA-treated Vacutainer tubes. Ficoll-Paque density-gradient centrifugation was used to isolate PBMCs, with at least 7 million per sample. Trizol reagent was used to extract total RNA from PBMCs, with at least 6 micrograms per sample. For every donor, an aliquot of PBMCs went through flow cytometry to measure the percentages of naive CD45RAhigh/CD27high T cells. Deletion took 5 bases off V and 6 bases off J, with a span of 14 bases between the germline ends. The CDR3 contains 14 residues, cysteine and phenylalanine counted. Of all the DNA, just the CDR3 is kept, 42 bases in frame from base 1. In its sample, this clonotype was seen many times. It lacks a known antigen. Qualities for individual bases were not recorded, and no much larger clone is one base off.

Library preparation used 5' RACE. The sample was run on an Illumina HiSeq 2500. The second PCR ran for about 6 to 12 cycles and used a J-beta primer mix along with a sample-barcoded 5' primer. A template-switch 5' adaptor carrying 12 random nucleotides introduced a unique molecular identifier onto each TCR beta cDNA molecule. Each sample yielded at least 2.5 million CDR3-containing paired-end reads. The Mint cDNA synthesis kit, primed by a TRBC-specific oligonucleotide, was used to synthesize first-strand cDNA from all RNA. Following uracil-DNA glycosylase treatment, all cDNA underwent a first 18-cycle PCR with the universal primers M1SS and BC2_uni_R. The paper's data handling went like this. Normalization of each sample was performed by random selection of 1 million high-quality reads, each carrying a distinct molecular identifier. Instead of being binned into consensus sequences, reads with shared molecular identifiers were discarded. MiTCR, run with a Q25 quality threshold and the strictest error-elimination algorithm, handled CDR3 identification, clonotype clustering and error correction. A nonparametric unseen species model using Euler transformation provided a lower-bound estimate of total TCR beta diversity. TCRdb reanalyzed the raw reads on its own, using fastp at Q25 for trimming and MiXCR for clone calling, and kept in-frame beta chains. Merged by CDR3 protein, the rows form single entries marked with the most common genes and DNA. The V and J calls were not made by the authors but by TCRdb's processing. This sample holds 850,000 to 1,100,000 distinct CDR3 sequences; around two fifths were observed only once. Together, the top ten hold around 12% of the sample.

The receptor's source is a man between 18 and 29 years old in good health. The chain joins TRBV12-3 or TRBV12-4 to TRBJ2-1; the D segment cannot be called with confidence. The source material was blood. This receptor has the CDR3 CASSLDGTPNEQFF. The nucleotide sequence is given as TGTGCCAGCAGTCTTGATGGAACCCCCAATGAGCAGTTCTTC.